One sample yielded the 17 T cell receptor beta chains listed below, sequenced in a study of T cells in localized non-small cell lung cancer. Here immunoSEQ multiplex PCR was the method, and the copy in TCRdb shows in-frame clones only, minus some. The sample lists about 9,600 clones, roughly 88% occurring once. The specimen comprised peripheral blood, sampled before any cancer treatment. These receptors originate from a male donor aged 60 or over with stage III squamous cell lung carcinoma.

V is TRBV19 and J is TRBJ1-4; D is perhaps TRBD1 (5 bases). The CDR3 totals 15 residues. Between the trimmed V and J ends, which lost 7 bases and 0 bases, there was a span of 12 bases. CDR1 is LNHDA, CDR2 SQIVND, per germline (reference sequence). CDR3 region: CASTGGSATNEKLFF. The CDR3 DNA is TGTGCCAGTACGGGGGGGTCGGCAACTAATGAAAAACTGTTTTTT.

The chain uses TRBV15 and TRBJ2-7; tentative D call: TRBD2 (7 bases). V dropped 0 bases and J dropped 1 base, with 16 bases sitting between them. Germline V gene sequence: CDR1 LNHNV, CDR2 YYDKDF (reference sequence). The CDR3 has 17 amino acids. The CDR3 DNA reads as TGTGCCACCAGCAGAGATGAACGGCGGGGGCCGTCCTACGAGCAGTACTTC. The encoded protein is CATSRDERRGPSYEQYF. The variable domain in full, with the rest retrieved from reference TRBV15 and TRBJ2-7, is DAMVIQNPRYQVTQFGKPVTLSCSQTLNHNVMYWYQQKSSQAPKLLFHYYDKDFNNEADTPDNFQSRRPNTSFCFLDIRSPGLGDTAMYLCATSRDERRGPSYEQYFGPGTRLTVT.

The chain employs TRBV6-6 and TRBJ1-6; TRBD1 matches at 8 bases. The germline V gene encodes CDR1 MNHNY and CDR2 SVGAGI (reference sequence). This CDR3 region has 14 residues. The junction had 4 bases not matched to a gene; V was cut back by 4 bases and J by 8 bases. CDR3 bases: TGTGCCAGCAGTTTCGGACAGGGAGATTCACCCCTCCACTTT. Its translation is CASSFGQGDSPLHF.

This rearrangement joins TRBV6-1 to TRBJ2-6; unclear D gene. V shed 8 bases and J shed 0 bases, with 11 bases lying between them. The germline V gene encodes CDR1 MNHNS and CDR2 SASEGT. The CDR3 loop spans 15 amino acids. The CDR3 sequence: CASCTSTSGANVLTF. As DNA, the CDR3 is TGTGCCAGCTGTACTTCGACCTCTGGGGCCAACGTCCTGACTTTC.

The chain joins TRBV5-5 to TRBJ2-3, with 8 bases identical to TRBD2. The trim removed 4 bases at V and 0 bases at J, leaving 7 bases unmatched. The CDR3 has 16 residues. Germline-derived CDR1 and CDR2 are SGHKS and YYEKEE (reference sequence). CDR3 residues: CASSLLTSGSTDTQYF. The CDR3 DNA follows: TGTGCCAGCAGCCTGCTCACTAGCGGCAGCACAGATACGCAGTATTTT.

The gene calls are TRBV11-2 and TRBJ2-7; no reliable D call. V lost 3 bases to trimming and J lost 4 bases, with 10 bases between them. This CDR3 contains 13 residues. Germline V gene sequence: CDR1 SGHAT, CDR2 FQNNGV. This chain's CDR3 is CASSFPGPYEQYF. The CDR3 DNA sequence: TGTGCCAGCAGCTTCCCCGGACCTTACGAGCAGTACTTC.

V gene TRBV19 combines with J gene TRBJ1-6; no definite D call. Deletions cut 3 bases from V and 7 bases from J, with 13 bases between. Germline assignment: CDR1 LNHDA and CDR2 SQIVND (reference sequence). The CDR3 extends over 15 amino acids. This chain's CDR3 is CASSMAALGNSPLHF. The CDR3 nucleotides are TGTGCCAGTAGTATGGCGGCATTGGGCAATTCACCCCTCCACTTT.

This clone was counted a single time. This chain uses TRBV5-6 with TRBJ2-7; D is unresolved. The ends were cut back, 2 bases at V and 0 bases at J, with 12 bases in the middle. The CDR3 has 15 residues. CDR1 is SGHDT, CDR2 YYEEEE, per germline. CDR3 DNA sequence: TGTGCCAGCAGCTTAGGAGTTGCACGCTCCTACGAGCAGTACTTC. The encoded protein is CASSLGVARSYEQYF. The full variable domain, its missing parts supplied by reference TRBV5-6 and TRBJ2-7, is DAGVTQSPTHLIKTRGQQVTLRCSPKSGHDTVSWYQQALGQGPQFIFQYYEEEERQRGNFPDRFSGHQFPNYSSELNVNALLLGDSALYLCASSLGVARSYEQYFGPGTRLTVT.

The chain combines TRBV5-5 with TRBJ1-1; 9 bases map to TRBD1. This CDR3 has 16 amino acids. Germline lookup yields CDR1 SGHKS and CDR2 YYEKEE (reference sequence). J gave up 5 bases and V 4 bases, and 12 bases lay outside the gene matches. CDR3 protein: CASSTGTGLDWTEAFF. DNA of the CDR3: TGTGCCAGCAGCACCGGGACAGGGTTGGATTGGACTGAAGCTTTCTTT.

This chain connects TRBV5-5 to TRBJ1-5, with TRBD1 as a possible D gene (5 bases). Trimming shortened V by 0 bases and J by 2 bases, and 9 bases separated the two germline ends. This CDR3 contains 15 residues. Germline values: CDR1 SGHKS, CDR2 YYEKEE (reference sequence). In nucleotides, the CDR3 is TGTGCCAGCAGCTTGGCCTGGGGACGCAATCAGCCCCAGCATTTT. Encoded protein: CASSLAWGRNQPQHF.

The chain recombines TRBV28 with TRBJ2-2; D may be TRBD2 (6 bases). The germline CDR1 and CDR2 sequences are MDHEN and SYDVKM. The CDR3 extends over 16 amino acids. Trimming removed 7 bases from V and 7 bases from J, with 22 bases in between. CDR3 residues: CASTEPGLPWDGELFF. The CDR3 DNA sequence: TGTGCCAGCACCGAACCGGGACTCCCCTGGGACGGGGAGCTGTTTTTT.

The chain recombines TRBV11-3 with TRBJ2-3; 9 bases are shared with TRBD2. Germline CDR1 and CDR2: SGHNT and YENEEA. This CDR3 comprises 15 residues. V was pared by 5 bases and J by 0 bases, with 3 bases of the junction left unmatched. The CDR3 here is CASSASGVSTDTQYF. The DNA of the CDR3 is TGTGCCAGCAGCGCTAGCGGGGTTAGCACAGATACGCAGTATTTT. Looking up the rest from reference TRBV11-3 and TRBJ2-3 gives the full variable domain: EAGVVQSPRYKIIEKKQPVAFWCNPISGHNTLYWYLQNLGQGPELLIRYENEEAVDDSQLPKDRFSAERLKGVDSTLKIQPAELGDSAVYLCASSASGVSTDTQYFGPGTRLTVL.

V and J are TRBV7-9 and TRBJ2-7, with unresolved D. This CDR3 spans 15 amino acids. CDR1 is SEHNR, CDR2 FQNEAQ, per germline (reference sequence). V lost 1 base, J lost 12 bases, and 22 bases lay in between. The chain's CDR3 is CASSLGPASSEQLYF. DNA of the CDR3: TGTGCCAGCAGCTTAGGGCCAGCCAGTTCTGAACAGTTGTACTTC.

This clone was observed once. The V gene is TRBV4-2, the J gene TRBJ2-7; 9 nucleotides line up with TRBD1. There are 16 residues in the CDR3. With 6 bases clipped from V and 0 bases from J, the junction kept 9 bases outside the gene matches. CDR1 and CDR2 (germline): LGHNA, YNFKEQ. CDR3 protein: CASSRQTGGSSYEQYF. CDR3 nucleotides: TGTGCCAGCAGTCGCCAGACAGGGGGATCCTCCTACGAGCAGTACTTC.

The rearrangement links TRBV4-3 to TRBJ2-7, with 7 positions matching TRBD2. There are 14 residues in the CDR3. CDR1 LGHNA and CDR2 YSLEER come from the germline V gene. V shed 1 base and J 4 bases; nucleotides not matched to a gene: 4. This chain's CDR3 is CASSQGLGGYEQYF. CDR3 nucleotides: TGCGCCAGCAGCCAAGGGCTCGGGGGGTACGAGCAGTACTTC.

The gene calls are TRBV9 and TRBJ2-5; no clear D gene. This CDR3 has 13 amino acids. The germline V gene encodes CDR1 SGDLS and CDR2 YYNGEE. V was shortened by 0 bases and J by 4 bases, with 7 bases between the two germline ends. CDR3 in DNA: TGTGCCAGCAGCGTAGGTGGCAGAGAGACCCAGTACTTC. Protein product: CASSVGGRETQYF. Full variable domain (missing parts from reference TRBV9 and TRBJ2-5): DSGVTQTPKHLITATGQRVTLRCSPRSGDLSVYWYQQSLDQGLQFLIQYYNGEERAKGNILERFSAQQFPDLHSELNLSSLELGDSALYFCASSVGGRETQYFGPGTRLLVL.

V and J are TRBV10-2 and TRBJ1-1, with 8 bases aligning to TRBD1. Trimming cost V 5 bases and J 0 bases; bases outside gene matches: 5. CDR3 size: 15 residues. CDR1 and CDR2 (germline): WSHSY, SAAADI. CDR3 bases: TGCGCCAGCAGTTGGGACAGGACGATGAACACTGAAGCTTTCTTT. Translated, it gives CASSWDRTMNTEAFF.